The next 20 T cell receptor beta chains were all read from a single sample in a study of beta chain features in type 1 diabetes. Study outcomes and limitations: Moderately but significantly shorter TCRB CDR3s were found in Type 1 diabetes patients in all four CD4+ subsets.

These receptors lack a known antigen. Sequenced material consisted of expressed TCRB transcripts (all of the isolated RNA was reverse transcribed). The protocol was immunoSEQ multiplex PCR, while the TCRdb copy is restricted to in-frame clones and leaves out a portion. The sample carries 150,000 to 200,000 clones, 7% to 9.5% recorded once. Sequenced: central memory CD4+ T cells from blood. The receptors stem from a young woman with type 1 diabetes.

The V call is TRBV5-1, the J call TRBJ1-2, with D possibly matching TRBD1 (6 bases). Germline CDR1 and CDR2: SGHRS and YFSETQ. The CDR3 is 13 residues long. V lost 4 bases and J lost 6, with 13 bases in between. The CDR3 region has the DNA TGCGCCAGCAGCAGAGCAGGGGAAAATGGCTACACCTTC. Translated: CASSRAGENGYTF. The entire variable domain, with the rest obtained from reference TRBV5-1 and TRBJ1-2, is as follows: KAGVTQTPRYLIKTRGQQVTLSCSPISGHRSVSWYQQTPGQGLQFLFEYFSETQRNKGNFPGRFSGRQFSNSRSEMNVSTLELGDSALYLCASSRAGENGYTFGSGTRLTVV.

The chain employs TRBV30 and TRBJ2-7; maybe TRBD2 (6 bases). Per germline, CDR1 GTSNPN and CDR2 SVGIG (reference sequence). The CDR3 is 14 residues long. The V gene lost 0 bases and the J gene lost 2 bases, with 11 bases spanning the gap. The CDR3 coding sequence is TGTGCCTGGAGTGTTGGGGGGTTCGCCTACGAGCAGTACTTC. This sequence encodes CAWSVGGFAYEQYF.

J is TRBJ2-3 and V is TRBV4-2, with D unclear. From germline, CDR1 is LGHNA and CDR2 YNFKEQ. With 0 bases removed from V and 0 bases from J, the gap between germline ends came to 7 bases. CDR3 length: 15 amino acids. The CDR3 coding sequence is TGTGCCAGCAGCCAAGATGACACTAGCACAGATACGCAGTATTTT. This gives the protein CASSQDDTSTDTQYF.

This clone has a handful of counts. The chain combines TRBV19 with TRBJ2-2; no firm D call. The CDR3 loop spans 14 amino acids. Deletions cut 3 bases from V and 6 bases from J, with 11 bases between. Germline lookup yields CDR1 LNHDA and CDR2 SQIVND (reference sequence). CDR3 sequence: CASSIAQRSGELFF. CDR3 nucleotides: TGTGCCAGTAGTATCGCCCAACGGTCCGGGGAGCTGTTTTTT.

In the case of this clone: Sequence at one end of the junction differs from germline and may be a read error. The V and J genes are TRBV7-7 and TRBJ2-1, with TRBD2 matching over 7 bases. The CDR3 extends over 15 amino acids. Germline V gene data show CDR1 as SSHAT and CDR2 as FNYEAQ (reference sequence). DNA for the CDR3: TGTGCTAGCAGCTTAGGCGGGAGTGGGTACAATGAGCAGTTCTTC. Translated, it gives CASSLGGSGYNEQFF.

The rearrangement joins TRBV30 to TRBJ1-1, with unresolved D. This CDR3 has 14 amino acids. Trimming removed 2 bases at V and 0 bases at J, with 10 bases between. Germline CDR1 and CDR2: GTSNPN and SVGIG (reference sequence). The CDR3 nucleotides read TGTGCCTGGAGTCGAGGGAACATGAACACTGAAGCTTTCTTT. Translation: CAWSRGNMNTEAFF.

The table lists this clone with a few counts. This chain uses TRBV13 with TRBJ2-7, with 15 bases identical to TRBD2. Trimming removed 5 bases from V and 4 bases from J; junction bases left unmatched: 12. The germline V gene has CDR1 PRHDT and CDR2 FYEKMQ (reference sequence). The CDR3 extends over 18 amino acids. The CDR3 spells CASSPYPGLAGGVYEQYF. CDR3 in DNA: TGTGCCAGCAGCCCTTACCCGGGACTAGCGGGAGGTGTATACGAGCAGTACTTC.

The chain links TRBV29-1 to TRBJ2-7; 13 bases agree with TRBD2. CDR1 SQVTM and CDR2 ANQGSEA come from the germline V gene. The CDR3 extends over 13 amino acids. The trim removed 7 bases at V and 6 bases at J, leaving 6 bases unmatched. This CDR3 is CSAIRTSGGEQYF. In DNA, the CDR3 is TGCAGCGCCATCAGGACTAGCGGGGGCGAGCAGTACTTC.

This clone was detected a few times. The V and J genes are TRBV6-5 and TRBJ1-1; 9 nucleotides align to TRBD1. The J segment lost 4 bases and the V segment lost 4 bases, leaving 1 base of the junction unmatched. CDR1 and CDR2 from the germline V gene are MNHEY and SVGAGI. CDR3 size: 13 residues. CDR3 nucleotide sequence: TGTGCCAGCAGTTCGACAGGGGGCACTGAAGCTTTCTTT. Translated, it gives CASSSTGGTEAFF.

This clone was observed a few times. The gene calls are TRBV4-1 and TRBJ2-4; 7 positions match TRBD1. This CDR3 contains 20 residues. V shed 0 bases and J 0 bases; nucleotides not matched to a gene: 14. The germline CDR1 and CDR2 sequences are MGHRA and YSYEKL. The CDR3 sequence: CASSQDSRTTGPLAKNIQYF. The CDR3 coding sequence is TGCGCCAGCAGCCAAGATTCTCGGACGACAGGGCCCTTAGCCAAAAACATTCAGTACTTC.

The chain couples TRBV29-1 to TRBJ2-3, with TRBD1 as a possible D gene (6 bases). Germline CDR1 is SQVTM and CDR2 is ANQGSEA. This CDR3 comprises 16 residues. Trimming removed 0 bases at V and 8 bases at J, with 21 bases between. The chain's CDR3 is CSVEDPTSPARGTQYF. The CDR3 region has the DNA TGCAGCGTTGAAGACCCCACTTCGCCGGCCAGGGGTACGCAGTATTTT.

This sequence joins TRBV4-1 and TRBJ1-2, with TRBD1 matching 10 bases. The CDR3 covers 15 residues. V was clipped by 0 bases and J by 8 bases; unmatched bases: 6. Germline CDR1 reads MGHRA; CDR2 reads YSYEKL. CDR3 nucleotides: TGCGCCAGCAGCCAAGACCCCGGACAGGGGGGAGGCTACACCTTC. Encoded protein: CASSQDPGQGGGYTF.

The CDR3 region is CASSQLAGYDTGELFF. The DNA of the CDR3 is TGCGCCAGCAGCCAACTAGCGGGGTACGACACCGGGGAGCTGTTTTTT. The chain is built from TRBV5-1 and TRBJ2-2; 10 nucleotides line up with TRBD2. Germline CDR1 SGHRS, CDR2 YFSETQ. This CDR3 has 16 amino acids. Trimming removed 4 bases from V and 3 bases from J; junction bases left unmatched: 6. Using reference TRBV5-1 and TRBJ2-2 for the parts outside the CDR3, the full variable domain is KAGVTQTPRYLIKTRGQQVTLSCSPISGHRSVSWYQQTPGQGLQFLFEYFSETQRNKGNFPGRFSGRQFSNSRSEMNVSTLELGDSALYLCASSQLAGYDTGELFFGEGSRLTVL.

The V and J genes are TRBV7-2 and TRBJ1-2; no clear D gene. CDR1 and CDR2 from the germline V gene are SGHTA and FQGNSA. The CDR3 runs 14 residues. Trimming shortened V by 2 bases and J by 8 bases, and 15 bases separated the two germline ends. The CDR3 sequence: CASSLRQPPEGYTF. The CDR3 DNA is TGTGCCAGCAGCTTACGCCAGCCCCCGGAGGGCTACACCTTC. Full variable domain (rest looked up from reference TRBV7-2 and TRBJ1-2): GAGVSQSPSNKVTEKGKDVELRCDPISGHTALYWYRQSLGQGLEFLIYFQGNSAPDKSGLPSDRFSAERTGGSVSTLTIQRTQQEDSAVYLCASSLRQPPEGYTFGSGTRLTVV.

This clone was observed a few times. The rearrangement uses TRBV5-1 and TRBJ2-1, with 10 bases identical to TRBD2. The junction had 6 bases not matched to a gene; V was cut back by 0 bases and J by 9 bases. Germline CDR1 and CDR2: SGHRS and YFSETQ. CDR3 length: 15 residues. The CDR3, as DNA: TGCGCCAGCAGCTTGGTCCAAGCGGGAGGGGGTGAGCAGTTCTTC. Protein product: CASSLVQAGGGEQFF.

This chain joins TRBV5-4 and TRBJ2-3; D is perhaps TRBD1 (6 bases). Germline CDR1 SGHNT, CDR2 YYREEE (reference sequence). Trimming took 0 bases from V and 5 from J, leaving 7 bases between them. This CDR3 region has 13 residues. CDR3 loop: CASSLGQEDTQYF. The CDR3 coding sequence is TGTGCCAGCAGCTTGGGACAGGAAGATACGCAGTATTTT.

The chain has TRBV25-1 and TRBJ1-5; a weak D match, TRBD1 (6 bases). Trimming took 6 bases from V and 5 from J, leaving 11 bases between them. The CDR3 totals 13 residues. Germline V gene data show CDR1 as MGHDK and CDR2 as SYGVNS. In DNA form, the CDR3 reads TGTGCCAGCAGACAGGGAGTAGATCAGCCCCAGCATTTT. It encodes CASRQGVDQPQHF.

This clone appeared a few times. The CDR3 DNA sequence: TGTGCCAGCAGCTTTCCTGGAGACTCGGCGGGGTTAGCCGGGGAGCTGTTTTTT. The encoded protein is CASSFPGDSAGLAGELFF. The J gene is TRBJ2-2, the V gene TRBV7-2; a possible D gene is TRBD2 (6 bases). V was cut by 3 bases and J by 6 bases, with 23 bases left in between. This CDR3 has 18 residues. Germline CDR1 and CDR2: SGHTA and FQGNSA.

The chain couples TRBV6-5 to TRBJ1-2; weak D call: TRBD1 (5 bases). CDR1 and CDR2 from the germline V gene are MNHEY and SVGAGI. This CDR3 is built from 14 residues. V dropped 0 bases and J dropped 11 bases, with 16 bases sitting between them. CDR3 bases: TGTGCCAGCAGTTACTCGACGGCAGGGCGAGGATACACCTTC. This translates into CASSYSTAGRGYTF.

The chain couples TRBV29-1 to TRBJ2-3; 9 nucleotides line up with TRBD2. Trimming took 5 bases from V and 3 from J; bases not matched to a gene: 9. The CDR3 is made up of 15 amino acids. Germline CDR1 reads SQVTM; CDR2 reads ANQGSEA. The CDR3 nucleotides are TGCAGCGTTAACCTTCATAGCGGGGGAACAGATACGCAGTATTTT. Encoded protein: CSVNLHSGGTDTQYF.